These T cell receptor beta chains were read from a single sample in a study of blood T cell repertoires in COVID-19. Produced via immunoSEQ multiplex PCR; TCRdb's table is partial and in-frame only. The sample shows more than 25,000 clones, about 91% of them seen only once. Sequencing was done on a sample of peripheral blood. The receptor set was obtained from a man aged 65-85 years with acute or convalescent COVID-19. CDR3s include the opening cysteine and the closing phenylalanine or tryptophan. The D gene is left open where the match is weak.

v_gene	j_gene	d_gene	len	CDR3aa
TRBV28	TRBJ1-2	.	14	CASSPSGMDYGYTF
TRBV7-2	TRBJ2-2	.	17	CASSLRGRGAAIGELFF
TRBV10-3	TRBJ2-1	.	15	CAISEERSSYNEQFF
TRBV9	TRBJ2-5	.	13	CASSVQGQETQYF
TRBV18	TRBJ2-7	TRBD2	17	CASSTGTSGIPPSEQYF
TRBV29-1	TRBJ1-1	.	13	CSKPPEADTEAFF
TRBV15	TRBJ2-6	.	15	CATSREVSGANVLTF
TRBV15	TRBJ1-2	TRBD1	15	CATTLGQGAGYGYTF
TRBV3-1/TRBV3-2	TRBJ2-7	.	13	CASSQTSRGRQYF
TRBV6-6	TRBJ2-7	.	13	CASSRQDSYEQYF
TRBV7-3	TRBJ2-1	TRBD2	16	CASSLTTSGSYNEQFF
TRBV7-9	TRBJ2-2	.	12	CASSLPSGELFF
TRBV19	TRBJ2-1	TRBD2	17	CASSIVLAGIPYNEQFF
TRBV19	TRBJ2-3	TRBD2	13	CASGTSGTDTQYF
TRBV27	TRBJ2-7	TRBD1	15	CASSRTGTGASEQYF
TRBV7-8	TRBJ1-1	.	14	CASRLNRQNTEAFF
TRBV25-1	TRBJ1-6	.	13	CASSESGESPLHF
TRBV4-2	TRBJ2-1	TRBD2	13	CASSQGGGSLPFF
TRBV20-1	TRBJ2-7	.	10	CSARDYEQYF
TRBV5-1	TRBJ2-5	TRBD2	15	CASSPTSGLQETQYF
TRBV9	TRBJ2-2	TRBD1	18	CASSVDPTGYPISGELFF
TRBV7-8	TRBJ2-1	TRBD2	13	CASQTSEYNEQFF
TRBV7-6	TRBJ2-1	.	15	CASSRSLDGYNEQFF
TRBV6-1	TRBJ1-6	TRBD1	16	CASSASPGGWRSPLHF
TRBV5-6	TRBJ2-5	.	13	CASSLDVRETQYF
TRBV6-6	TRBJ1-5	.	13	CASSYSQEAPQHF
TRBV9	TRBJ2-7	TRBD2	15	CASSPGGDPAYEQYF
TRBV2	TRBJ2-3	TRBD2	15	CASSDGQGGTDTQYF
TRBV18	TRBJ2-3	TRBD2	17	CASSPELAGWGADTQYF